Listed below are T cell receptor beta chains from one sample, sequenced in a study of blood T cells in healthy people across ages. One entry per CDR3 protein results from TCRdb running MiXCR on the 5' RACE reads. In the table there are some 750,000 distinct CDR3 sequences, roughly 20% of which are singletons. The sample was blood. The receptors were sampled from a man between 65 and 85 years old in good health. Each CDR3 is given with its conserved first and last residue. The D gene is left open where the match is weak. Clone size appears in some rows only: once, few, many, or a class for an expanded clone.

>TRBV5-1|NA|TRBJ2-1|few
TGCGCCAGCAGCTTGGAGGGGACCCTTCCTAATGAGCAGTTCTTC
CASSLEGTLPNEQFF
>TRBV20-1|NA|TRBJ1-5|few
TGCAGTGCTAGCAGTATTGGCCTTGGGGGTCAGCCCCAGCATTTT
CSASSIGLGGQPQHF
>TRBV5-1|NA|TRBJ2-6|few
TGCGCCAGCAGCTTGGAGGGGATCTCTGGGGCCAACGTCCTGACTTTC
CASSLEGISGANVLTF
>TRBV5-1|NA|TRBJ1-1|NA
TGCGCCAGCAGCTTGGTAGGGGAGCGGACTGAAGCTTTCTTT
CASSLVGERTEAFF
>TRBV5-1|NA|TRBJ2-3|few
TGCGCCAGCAGCTTGCAGGGAATATTAGATACGCAGTATTTT
CASSLQGILDTQYF
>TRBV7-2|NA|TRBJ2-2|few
TGTGCCAGCAGCCATGACAGAGCCGCGAACACCGGGGAGCTGTTTTTT
CASSHDRAANTGELFF
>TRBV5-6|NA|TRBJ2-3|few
TGTGCCAGCAGCTTGGTCAGGGAAGAAGATACGCAGTATTTT
CASSLVREEDTQYF
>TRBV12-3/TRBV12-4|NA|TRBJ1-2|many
TGTGCCAGCAGCGAAGCGGGGACCTATGGCTACACCTTC
CASSEAGTYGYTF
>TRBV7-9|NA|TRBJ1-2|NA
TGTGCCAGCAGCTTAGCCGAGAAAGAAGCTAACTATGGCTACACCTTC
CASSLAEKEANYGYTF
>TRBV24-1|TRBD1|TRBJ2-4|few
TGTGCCACCAGTGATCCGGGACAGGGGAAAAACATTCAGTACTTC
CATSDPGQGKNIQYF
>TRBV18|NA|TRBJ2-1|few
TGTGCCAGCTCACCAGACTTTAGCTCCTACAATGAGCAGTTCTTC
CASSPDFSSYNEQFF
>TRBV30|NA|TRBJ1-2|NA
TGTGCCTGGAGTGCTGTTAACTATGGCTACACCTTC
CAWSAVNYGYTF
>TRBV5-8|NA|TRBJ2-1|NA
TGTGCCAGCACTCCTCACTGGGAATCCGAGCAGTTCTTC
CASTPHWESEQFF
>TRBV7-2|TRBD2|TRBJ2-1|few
TGTGCCAGCAGCCCAGCTCATAGCGGGGGACTATACAATGAGCAGTTCTTC
CASSPAHSGGLYNEQFF
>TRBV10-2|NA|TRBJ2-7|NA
TGCGCCAGCAGTGACACCCCCTACGAGCAGTACTTC
CASSDTPYEQYF
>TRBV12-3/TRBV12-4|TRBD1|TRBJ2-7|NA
TGTGCCAGCAGTTGGGGACAGGGCTACGAGCAGTACTTC
CASSWGQGYEQYF
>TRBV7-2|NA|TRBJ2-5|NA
TGTGCCAGCAGCTTAGGCAGGGGTTTAGAGACCCAGTACTTC
CASSLGRGLETQYF
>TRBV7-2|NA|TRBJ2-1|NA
TGTGCCAGCAGCGCCCAAACCGGGACATTAAACAATGAGCAGTTCTTC
CASSAQTGTLNNEQFF
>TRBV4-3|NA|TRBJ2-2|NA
TGCGCCAGCAGCCAAGATTTAGGGGGAACCGGGGAGCTGTTTTTT
CASSQDLGGTGELFF
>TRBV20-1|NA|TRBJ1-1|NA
TGCAGTGCTAGGAGTGCAGGGTTTCCACGGAACACTGGAGCTTTCTTT
CSARSAGFPRNTGAFF
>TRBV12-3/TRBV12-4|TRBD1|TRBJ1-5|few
TGTGCCAGCAGTCTGACATCCGGGACAGGAAAAGAGCCCCAGCATTTT
CASSLTSGTGKEPQHF
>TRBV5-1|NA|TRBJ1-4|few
TGCGCCAGCAGCCCGGGGACACAGAATGAAAAACTGTTTTTT
CASSPGTQNEKLFF
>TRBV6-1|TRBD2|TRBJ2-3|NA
TGTGCCAGCAAGCTAAGGGGCGGGAGGGCCATCGCAGATACGCAGTATTTT
CASKLRGGRAIADTQYF
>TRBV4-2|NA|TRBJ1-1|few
TGTGCCAGCAGCCAAGAAAGGTATGTGAACACTGAAGCTTTCTTT
CASSQERYVNTEAFF
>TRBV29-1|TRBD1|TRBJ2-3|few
TGCAGCGTTGAAAAGGGGACAGTCACAGATACGCAGTATTTT
CSVEKGTVTDTQYF
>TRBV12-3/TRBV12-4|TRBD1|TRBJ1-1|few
TGTGCCAGCACCGATGACAGGGCACCCTTCATGAACACTGAAGCTTTCTTT
CASTDDRAPFMNTEAFF
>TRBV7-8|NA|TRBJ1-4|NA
TGTGCCAGCAGCTTAAGGCAGGGGTGGCCTAATGAAAAACTGTTTTTT
CASSLRQGWPNEKLFF
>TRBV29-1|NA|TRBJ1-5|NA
TGCAGCGTTGAAGAGTATGGGCGGTTGGAGGGCAATCAGCCCCAGCATTTT
CSVEEYGRLEGNQPQHF
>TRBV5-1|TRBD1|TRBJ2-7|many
TGCGCCAGCAGCTTAGGTGGAAACAGGGGTTTCAACGAGCAGTACTTC
CASSLGGNRGFNEQYF
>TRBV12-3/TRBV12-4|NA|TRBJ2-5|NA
TGTGCCAGCAGCCGGAGTGTAGGAGAGACCCAGTACTTC
CASSRSVGETQYF
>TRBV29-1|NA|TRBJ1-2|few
TGCAGCGCATACAAAGGACCGAATAACTATGGCTACACCTTC
CSAYKGPNNYGYTF
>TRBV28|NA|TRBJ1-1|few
TGTGCCAGCAGTTGGATGAACACTGAAGCTTTCTTT
CASSWMNTEAFF
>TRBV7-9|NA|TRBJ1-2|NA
TGTGCCAGCAGCTCACGACAGCCACATGGCTACACCTTC
CASSSRQPHGYTF
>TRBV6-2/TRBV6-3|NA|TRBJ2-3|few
TGTGCCAGCAGTTACCGGGGAAGTTCGGCCAGGGTCGCAGATACGCAGTATTTT
CASSYRGSSARVADTQYF
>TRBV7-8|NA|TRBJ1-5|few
TGTGCCAGCAGCTTAGGGGATTTCGGGGGTGGTTTGGATCAGCCCCAGCATTTT
CASSLGDFGGGLDQPQHF
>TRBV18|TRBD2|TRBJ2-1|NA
TGTGCCAGCTCGGAACTAGCGGGGACGAACAATGAGCAGTTCTTC
CASSELAGTNNEQFF
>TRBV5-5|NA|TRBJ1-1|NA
TGTGCCAGCAGCAATGGACAGCTCCAAGCTTTCTTT
CASSNGQLQAFF
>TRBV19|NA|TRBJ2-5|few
TGTGCCAGTAGTATAGGCCTACCCCAAGAGACCCAGTACTTC
CASSIGLPQETQYF
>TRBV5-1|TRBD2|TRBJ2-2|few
TGCGCCAGCAGCTTGGTCCTAGCGGGAGGCGAGTACGGCACCGGGGAGCTGTTTTTT
CASSLVLAGGEYGTGELFF
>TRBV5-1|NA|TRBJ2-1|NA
TGCGCCAACAGCCAACAATCGGGCCCCTACAATGAGCAGTTCTTC
CANSQQSGPYNEQFF
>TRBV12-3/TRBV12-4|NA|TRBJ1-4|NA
TGTGCCAGCAGCCGAGACAGGCTTTCTAATGAAAAACTGTTTTTT
CASSRDRLSNEKLFF
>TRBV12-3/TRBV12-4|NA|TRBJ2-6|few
TGTGCCAGCAGTTTAGGCCTATTAGGGGCTGGGGCCAACGTCCTGACTTTC
CASSLGLLGAGANVLTF
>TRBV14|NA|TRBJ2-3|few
TGTGCCAGCAGCCAAATCTCTAGCCTGAGCACAGATACGCAGTATTTT
CASSQISSLSTDTQYF
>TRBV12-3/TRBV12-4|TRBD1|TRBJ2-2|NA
TGTGCCAGCAGTACATCGGGACAGTACACCGGGGAGCTGTTTTTT
CASSTSGQYTGELFF
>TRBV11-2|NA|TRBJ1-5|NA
TGTGCCAGCAGCACAGGGCCCAATCAGCCCCAGCATTTT
CASSTGPNQPQHF
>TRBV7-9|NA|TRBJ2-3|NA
TGTGCCAGCAGCTTGAGGGGACCAAGCACAGATACGCAGTATTTT
CASSLRGPSTDTQYF
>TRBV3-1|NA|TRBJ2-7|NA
TGTGCCAGCAGCCCCACAGGGTTGTCCGAGCAGTACTTC
CASSPTGLSEQYF
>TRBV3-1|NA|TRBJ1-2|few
TGTGCCAGCAGCCAAGAACCCGCCAGGGTTCATGGCTACACCTTC
CASSQEPARVHGYTF
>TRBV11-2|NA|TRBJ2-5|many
TGTGCCAGCAGCTTAAACCCCCAAGAGACCCAGTACTTC
CASSLNPQETQYF
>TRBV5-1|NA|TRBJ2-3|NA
TGCGCCAGCAGCCCTACTCGGGAGAGCGCAGATACGCAGTATTTT
CASSPTRESADTQYF
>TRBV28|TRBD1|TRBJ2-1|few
TGTGCCAGCACCCCGACCTTTGGGACAGAGGGTGGTGATGAGCAGTTCTTC
CASTPTFGTEGGDEQFF
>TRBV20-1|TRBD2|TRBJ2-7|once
TGCAGTGCTAGCAATCCGGGGGGTCCTTCCTACGAGCAGTACTTC
CSASNPGGPSYEQYF